Sequencing of this T cell receptor beta chain was carried out in a study of T cells in Graves' hyperthyroidism and ophthalmopathy. The source material, RNA transcripts, was used to amplify TCR beta CDR3 regions. Using the HTBI primer set, a first-round RT-PCR was run on the TCR CDR3. TCRdb reprocessed the multiplex PCR reads with MiXCR, giving one entry per CDR3 protein. This sample has 400,000 to 500,000 distinct CDR3 sequences; around 15% occur once, and the top ten carry 13%. Concerning this clonotype: Its specificity is unknown.

The CDR3 has 14 amino acids. The V end lost 0 bases, the J end lost 7 bases, and 13 bases lay between the germline ends. From germline, CDR1 is MGHRA and CDR2 YSYEKL. On the basis of clinical symptoms, serum thyroxine and TRAb, thyroid ultrasound and orbital computed tomography, diagnoses were made. Findings and limits, study-wide: Patients with ophthalmopathy were separated from those with stable hyperthyroidism by a 13 V-J model.

The TCR comes from a man between 18 and 29 years old with Graves' ophthalmopathy. The genes are TRBV4-1 and TRBJ2-7; a possible D gene is TRBD2 (6 bases). Sequenced material: blood. Here the CDR3 reads CASSQEERGGEQYF. CDR3 in DNA: TGCGCCAGCAGCCAAGAAGAGCGAGGAGGGGAGCAGTACTTC.